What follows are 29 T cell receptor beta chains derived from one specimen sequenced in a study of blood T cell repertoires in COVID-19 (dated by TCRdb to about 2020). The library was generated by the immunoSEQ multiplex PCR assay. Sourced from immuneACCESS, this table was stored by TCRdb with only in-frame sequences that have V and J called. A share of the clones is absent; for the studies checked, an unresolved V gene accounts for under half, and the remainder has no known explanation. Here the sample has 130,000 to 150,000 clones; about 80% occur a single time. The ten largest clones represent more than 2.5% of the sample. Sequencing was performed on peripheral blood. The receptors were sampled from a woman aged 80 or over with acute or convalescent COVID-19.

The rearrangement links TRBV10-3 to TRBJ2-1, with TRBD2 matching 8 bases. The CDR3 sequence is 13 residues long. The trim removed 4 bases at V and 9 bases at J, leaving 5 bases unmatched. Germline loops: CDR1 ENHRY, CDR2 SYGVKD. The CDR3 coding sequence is TGTGCCATCAGTGCCCCGGGGGGGAGTGAGCAGTTCTTC. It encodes CAISAPGGSEQFF.

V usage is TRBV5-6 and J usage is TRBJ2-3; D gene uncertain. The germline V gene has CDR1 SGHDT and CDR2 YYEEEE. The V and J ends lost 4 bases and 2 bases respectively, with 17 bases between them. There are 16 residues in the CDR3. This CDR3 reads CASSPAVGRFTDTQYF. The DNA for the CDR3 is TGTGCCAGCAGCCCTGCTGTGGGCCGGTTCACAGATACGCAGTATTTT.

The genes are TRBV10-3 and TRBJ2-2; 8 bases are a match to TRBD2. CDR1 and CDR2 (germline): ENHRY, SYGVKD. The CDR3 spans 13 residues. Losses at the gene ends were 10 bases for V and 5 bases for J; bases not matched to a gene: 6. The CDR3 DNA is TGTGCCACCTCAGCGGGGGAGACCGGGGAGCTGTTTTTT. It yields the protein CATSAGETGELFF.

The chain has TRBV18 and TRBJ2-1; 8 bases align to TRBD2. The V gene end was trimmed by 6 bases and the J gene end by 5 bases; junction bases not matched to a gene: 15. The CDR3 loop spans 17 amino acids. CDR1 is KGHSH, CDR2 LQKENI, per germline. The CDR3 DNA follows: TGTGCCAGCTCTAAACGGGCGGCGGGGGGATTAGACAATGAGCAGTTCTTC. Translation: CASSKRAAGGLDNEQFF.

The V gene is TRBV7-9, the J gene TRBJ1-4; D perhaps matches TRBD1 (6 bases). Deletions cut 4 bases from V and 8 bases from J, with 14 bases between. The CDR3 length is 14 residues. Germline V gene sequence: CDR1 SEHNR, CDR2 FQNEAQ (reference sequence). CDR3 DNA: TGTGCCAGCAGCTCAGGGGCCATGGGGGAAAAACTGTTTTTT. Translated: CASSSGAMGEKLFF.

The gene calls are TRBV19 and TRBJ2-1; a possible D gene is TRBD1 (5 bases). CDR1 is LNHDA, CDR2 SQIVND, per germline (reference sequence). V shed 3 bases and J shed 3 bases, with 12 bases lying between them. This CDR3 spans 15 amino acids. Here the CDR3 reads CASSIMGQDYNEQFF. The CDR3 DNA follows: TGTGCCAGTAGTATTATGGGGCAAGACTACAATGAGCAGTTCTTC.

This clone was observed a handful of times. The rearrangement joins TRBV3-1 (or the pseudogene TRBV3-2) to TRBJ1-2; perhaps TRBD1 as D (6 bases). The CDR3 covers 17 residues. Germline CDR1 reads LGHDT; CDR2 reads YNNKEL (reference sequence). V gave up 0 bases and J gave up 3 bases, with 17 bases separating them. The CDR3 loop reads CASSQDSRGQQDYGYTF. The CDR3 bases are TGTGCCAGCAGCCAAGATTCCCGGGGACAACAAGACTATGGCTACACCTTC.

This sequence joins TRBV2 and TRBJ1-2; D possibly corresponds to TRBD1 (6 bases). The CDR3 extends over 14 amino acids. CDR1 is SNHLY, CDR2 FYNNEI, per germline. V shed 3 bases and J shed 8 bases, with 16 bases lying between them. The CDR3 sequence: CASSEYNRVGGYTF. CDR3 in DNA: TGTGCCAGCAGTGAGTATAACAGGGTCGGCGGCTACACCTTC.

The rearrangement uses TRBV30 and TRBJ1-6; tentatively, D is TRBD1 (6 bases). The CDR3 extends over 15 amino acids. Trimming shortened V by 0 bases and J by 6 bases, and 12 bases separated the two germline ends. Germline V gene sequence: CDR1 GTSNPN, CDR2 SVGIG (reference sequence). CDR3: CAWSVTGTSNSPLHF. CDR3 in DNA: TGTGCCTGGAGTGTAACTGGGACAAGTAATTCACCCCTCCACTTT.

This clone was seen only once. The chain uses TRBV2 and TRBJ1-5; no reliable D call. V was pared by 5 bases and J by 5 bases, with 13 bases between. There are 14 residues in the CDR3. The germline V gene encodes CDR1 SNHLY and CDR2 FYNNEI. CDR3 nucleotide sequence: TGTGCCAGCAGTTACCGGGGAGGCGATCAGCCCCAGCATTTT. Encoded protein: CASSYRGGDQPQHF.

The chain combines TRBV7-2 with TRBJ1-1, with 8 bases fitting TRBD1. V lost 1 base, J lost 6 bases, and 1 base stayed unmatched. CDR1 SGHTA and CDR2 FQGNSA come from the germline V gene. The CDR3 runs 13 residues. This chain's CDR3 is CASSLVRGPEAFF. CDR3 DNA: TGTGCCAGCAGCTTAGTCAGGGGGCCTGAAGCTTTCTTT.

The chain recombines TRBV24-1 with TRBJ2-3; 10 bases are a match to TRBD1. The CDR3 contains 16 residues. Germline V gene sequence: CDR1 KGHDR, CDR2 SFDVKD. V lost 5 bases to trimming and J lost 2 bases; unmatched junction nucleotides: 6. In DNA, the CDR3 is TGTGCCACCAGTGCCGGGACAGGGGCCCCCACAGATACGCAGTATTTT. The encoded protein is CATSAGTGAPTDTQYF.

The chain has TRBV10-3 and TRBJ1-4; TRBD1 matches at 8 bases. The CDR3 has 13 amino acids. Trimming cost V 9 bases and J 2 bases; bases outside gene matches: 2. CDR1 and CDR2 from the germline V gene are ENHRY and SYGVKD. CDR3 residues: CAIRDRTNEKLFF. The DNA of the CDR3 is TGTGCCATAAGGGACAGGACTAATGAAAAACTGTTTTTT.

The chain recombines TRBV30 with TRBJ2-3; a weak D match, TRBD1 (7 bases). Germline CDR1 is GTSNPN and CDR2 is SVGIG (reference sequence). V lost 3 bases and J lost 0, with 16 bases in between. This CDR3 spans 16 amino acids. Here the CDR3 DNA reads TGTGCCTGGAGCGAGCAGGGGGGTCCTAGCACAGATACGCAGTATTTT. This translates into CAWSEQGGPSTDTQYF. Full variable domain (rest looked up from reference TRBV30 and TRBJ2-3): SQTIHQWPATLVQPVGSPLSLECTVEGTSNPNLYWYRQAAGRGLQLLFYSVGIGQISSEVPQNLSASRPQDRQFILSSKKLLLSDSGFYLCAWSEQGGPSTDTQYFGPGTRLTVL.

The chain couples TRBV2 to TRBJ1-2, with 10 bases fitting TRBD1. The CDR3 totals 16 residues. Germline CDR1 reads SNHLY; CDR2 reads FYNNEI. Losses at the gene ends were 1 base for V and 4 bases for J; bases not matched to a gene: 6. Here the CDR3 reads CASSEVGDRGGYGYTF. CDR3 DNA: TGTGCCAGCAGTGAAGTTGGGGACAGGGGTGGCTATGGCTACACCTTC.

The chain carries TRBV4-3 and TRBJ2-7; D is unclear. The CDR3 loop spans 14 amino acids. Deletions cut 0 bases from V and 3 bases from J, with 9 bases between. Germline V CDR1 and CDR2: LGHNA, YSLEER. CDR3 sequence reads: CASSQDLRDYEQYF. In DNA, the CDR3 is TGCGCCAGCAGCCAAGATCTAAGAGACTACGAGCAGTACTTC.

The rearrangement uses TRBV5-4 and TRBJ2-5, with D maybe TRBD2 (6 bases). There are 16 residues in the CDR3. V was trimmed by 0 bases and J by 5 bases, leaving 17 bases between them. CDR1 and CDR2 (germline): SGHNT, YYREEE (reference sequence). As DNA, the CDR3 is TGTGCCAGCAGCTTGGAAGCGCGGGGACTTTGGGAGACCCAGTACTTC. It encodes CASSLEARGLWETQYF.

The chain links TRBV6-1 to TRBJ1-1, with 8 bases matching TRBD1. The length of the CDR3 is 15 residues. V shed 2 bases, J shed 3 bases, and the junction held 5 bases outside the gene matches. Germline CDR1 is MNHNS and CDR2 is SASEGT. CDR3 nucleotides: TGTGCCAGCAGTGAATCGGCAGGGGGCTACACTGAAGCTTTCTTT. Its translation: CASSESAGGYTEAFF.

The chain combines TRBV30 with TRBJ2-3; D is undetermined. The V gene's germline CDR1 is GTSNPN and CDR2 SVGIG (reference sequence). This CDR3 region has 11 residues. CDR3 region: CAYEGTDTQYF. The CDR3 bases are TGTGCGTACGAGGGCACAGATACGCAGTATTTT.

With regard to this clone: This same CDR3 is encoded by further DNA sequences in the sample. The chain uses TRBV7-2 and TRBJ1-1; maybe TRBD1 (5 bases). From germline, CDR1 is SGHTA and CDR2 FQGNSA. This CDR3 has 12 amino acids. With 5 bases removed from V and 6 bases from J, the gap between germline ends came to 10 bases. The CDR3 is CASSPQGSEAFF. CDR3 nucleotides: TGTGCCAGCAGCCCCCAGGGTTCTGAAGCTTTCTTT.

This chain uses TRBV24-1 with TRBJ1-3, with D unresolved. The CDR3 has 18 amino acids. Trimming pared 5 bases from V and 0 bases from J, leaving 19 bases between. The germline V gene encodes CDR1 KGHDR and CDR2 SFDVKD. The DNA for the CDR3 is TGTGCCACCAGTGTCCCAAGGGAGGGAGCGTACTCTGGAAACACCATATATTTT. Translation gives CATSVPREGAYSGNTIYF.

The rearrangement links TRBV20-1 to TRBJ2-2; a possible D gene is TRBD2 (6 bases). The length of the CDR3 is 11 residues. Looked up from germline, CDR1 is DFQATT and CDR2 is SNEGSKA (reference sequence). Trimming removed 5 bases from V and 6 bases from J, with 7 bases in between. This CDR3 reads CSAWEAGELFF. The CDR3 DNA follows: TGCAGTGCTTGGGAGGCCGGGGAGCTGTTTTTT.

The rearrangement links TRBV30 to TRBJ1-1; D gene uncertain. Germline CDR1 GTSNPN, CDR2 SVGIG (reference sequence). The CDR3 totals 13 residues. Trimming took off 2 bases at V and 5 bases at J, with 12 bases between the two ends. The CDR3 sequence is CAWSRWSGTEAFF. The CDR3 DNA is TGTGCCTGGAGTAGGTGGTCGGGAACTGAAGCTTTCTTT.

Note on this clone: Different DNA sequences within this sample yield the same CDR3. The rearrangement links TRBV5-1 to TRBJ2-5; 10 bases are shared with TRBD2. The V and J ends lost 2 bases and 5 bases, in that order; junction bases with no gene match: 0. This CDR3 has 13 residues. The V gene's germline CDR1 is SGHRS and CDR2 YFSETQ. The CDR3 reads CASSLAGGETQYF. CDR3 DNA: TGCGCCAGCAGCTTAGCGGGGGGGGAGACCCAGTACTTC.

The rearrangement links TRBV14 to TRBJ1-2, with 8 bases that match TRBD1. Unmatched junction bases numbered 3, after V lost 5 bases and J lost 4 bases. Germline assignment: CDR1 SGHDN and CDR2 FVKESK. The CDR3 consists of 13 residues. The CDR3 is CASSRQGIYGYTF. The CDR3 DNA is TGTGCCAGCAGCAGACAGGGGATCTATGGCTACACCTTC. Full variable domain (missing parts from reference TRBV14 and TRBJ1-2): EAGVTQFPSHSVIEKGQTVTLRCDPISGHDNLYWYRRVMGKEIKFLLHFVKESKQDESGMPNNRFLAERTGGTYSTLKVQPAELEDSGVYFCASSRQGIYGYTFGSGTRLTVV.

The CDR3 region is CATSAAGNQPQHF. CDR3 bases: TGTGCCACCAGTGCCGCAGGGAATCAGCCCCAGCATTTT. This sequence joins TRBV24-1 and TRBJ1-5; D possibly corresponds to TRBD1 (5 bases). CDR3 size: 13 residues. V gave up 5 bases and J gave up 4 bases, with 8 bases separating them. Germline CDR1 is KGHDR and CDR2 is SFDVKD.

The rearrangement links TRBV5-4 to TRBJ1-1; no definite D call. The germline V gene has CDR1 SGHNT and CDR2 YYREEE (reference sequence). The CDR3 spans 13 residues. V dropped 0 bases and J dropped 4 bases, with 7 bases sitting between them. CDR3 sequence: CASSLALSTEAFF. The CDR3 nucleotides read TGTGCCAGCAGCTTGGCCCTTAGCACTGAAGCTTTCTTT.

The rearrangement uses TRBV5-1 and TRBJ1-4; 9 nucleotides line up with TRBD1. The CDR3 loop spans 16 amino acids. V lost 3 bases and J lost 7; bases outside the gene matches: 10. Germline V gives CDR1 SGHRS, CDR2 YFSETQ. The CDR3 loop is CASSSSSGQGGEKLFF. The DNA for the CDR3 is TGCGCCAGCAGCTCCTCATCGGGACAGGGTGGTGAAAAACTGTTTTTT.

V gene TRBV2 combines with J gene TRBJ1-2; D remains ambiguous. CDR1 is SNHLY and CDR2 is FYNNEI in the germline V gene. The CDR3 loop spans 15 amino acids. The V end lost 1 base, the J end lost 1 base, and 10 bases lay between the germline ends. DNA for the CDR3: TGTGCCAGCAGTGAAGGACACGGAGGTAACTATGGCTACACCTTC. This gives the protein CASSEGHGGNYGYTF.